This T cell receptor (beta chain) emerged from a study of identical twins. Broader study findings: Twins shared out-of-frame alpha sequences with excess low generation probability. Analyses based on zero insertions could be partly confounded by invariant MAIT and iNKT cells.

In the case of this clonotype: No antigen is known for it.

TCRdb itself ran the 5' RACE reads through MiXCR, one entry per CDR3 protein. The repertoire holds 1,800,000 or so distinct CDR3 sequences, with under 35% as singletons. The sample was cord blood. The receptor's source is a newborn girl in good health.

The CDR3 bases are TGTGCCAGCAGCCAAGGTCTAGGACTAGCGGGAGTGGATGAGCAGTTCTTC. Its protein product is CASSQGLGLAGVDEQFF. The chain employs TRBV3-1 and TRBJ2-1, with 13 bases lining up with TRBD2. CDR1 LGHDT and CDR2 YNNKEL come from the germline V gene (reference sequence). Trimming removed 1 base from V and 8 bases from J; junction bases left unmatched: 8. The CDR3 has 17 residues.